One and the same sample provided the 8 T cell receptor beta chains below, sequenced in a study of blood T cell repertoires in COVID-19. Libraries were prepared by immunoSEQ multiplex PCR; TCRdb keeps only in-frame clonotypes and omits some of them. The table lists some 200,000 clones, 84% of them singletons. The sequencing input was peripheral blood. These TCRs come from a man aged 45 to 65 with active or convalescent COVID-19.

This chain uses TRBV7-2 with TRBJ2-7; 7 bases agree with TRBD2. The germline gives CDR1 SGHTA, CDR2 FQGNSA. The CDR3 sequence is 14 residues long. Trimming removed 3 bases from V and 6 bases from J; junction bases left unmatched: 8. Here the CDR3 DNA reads TGTGCCAGCAGCTTCGACTGGGGGAGGGCCGAGCAGTACTTC. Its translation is CASSFDWGRAEQYF.

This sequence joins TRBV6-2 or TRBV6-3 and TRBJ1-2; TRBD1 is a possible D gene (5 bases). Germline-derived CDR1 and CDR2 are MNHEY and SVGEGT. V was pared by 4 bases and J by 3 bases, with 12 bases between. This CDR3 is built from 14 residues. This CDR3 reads CASSSRRDDYGYTF. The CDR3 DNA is TGTGCCAGCAGTTCACGCAGGGATGACTATGGCTACACCTTC.

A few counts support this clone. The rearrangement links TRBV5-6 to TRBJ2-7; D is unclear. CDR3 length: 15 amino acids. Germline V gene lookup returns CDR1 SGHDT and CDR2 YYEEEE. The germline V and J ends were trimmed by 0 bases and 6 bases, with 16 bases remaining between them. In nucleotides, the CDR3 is TGTGCCAGCAGCTTGGACAGACACCCCTTCCTCGAGCAGTACGTC. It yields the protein CASSLDRHPFLEQYV.

The CDR3 spells CASSFGQLLAGELFF. The CDR3 bases are TGTGCCAGCAGCTTCGGACAGTTGCTCGCCGGGGAGCTGTTTTTT. The V gene is TRBV11-1, the J gene TRBJ2-2; a possible D gene is TRBD1 (6 bases). Germline V gives CDR1 SGHAT, CDR2 FQDESV (reference sequence). The CDR3 contains 15 residues. Trimming shortened V by 3 bases and J by 6 bases, and 14 bases separated the two germline ends.

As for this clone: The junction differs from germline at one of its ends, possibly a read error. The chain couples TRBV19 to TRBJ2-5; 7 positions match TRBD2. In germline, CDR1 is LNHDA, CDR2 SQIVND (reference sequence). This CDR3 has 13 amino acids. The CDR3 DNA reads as TGTGCCAGTAGTATAGATCGTGGGCGGGAGATGGACTTC. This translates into CASSIDRGREMDF.

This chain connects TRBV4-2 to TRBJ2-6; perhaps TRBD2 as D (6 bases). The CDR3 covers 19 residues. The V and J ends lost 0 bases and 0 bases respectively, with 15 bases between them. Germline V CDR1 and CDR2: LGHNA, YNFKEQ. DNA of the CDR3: TGTGCCAGCAGCCAAGACTCGCCTAGCGCAAGCTCTGGGGCCAACGTCCTGACTTTC. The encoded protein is CASSQDSPSASSGANVLTF.

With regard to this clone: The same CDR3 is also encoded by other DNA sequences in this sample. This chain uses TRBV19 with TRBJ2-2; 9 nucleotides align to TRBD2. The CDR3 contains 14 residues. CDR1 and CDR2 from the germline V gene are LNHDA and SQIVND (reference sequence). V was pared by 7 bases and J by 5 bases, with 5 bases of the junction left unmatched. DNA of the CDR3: TGTGCCAGTACAGGGCTAGCGGGGACCGGGGAGCTGTTTTTT. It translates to CASTGLAGTGELFF.

The CDR3 is CSVAQGRAYDEKLFF. The CDR3, as DNA: TGCAGCGTTGCGCAGGGTAGGGCCTACGATGAAAAACTGTTTTTT. The chain employs TRBV29-1 and TRBJ1-4; D may be TRBD1 (5 bases). The CDR3 covers 15 residues. Trimming shortened V by 4 bases and J by 6 bases, and 18 bases separated the two germline ends. Germline V gene data show CDR1 as SQVTM and CDR2 as ANQGSEA.